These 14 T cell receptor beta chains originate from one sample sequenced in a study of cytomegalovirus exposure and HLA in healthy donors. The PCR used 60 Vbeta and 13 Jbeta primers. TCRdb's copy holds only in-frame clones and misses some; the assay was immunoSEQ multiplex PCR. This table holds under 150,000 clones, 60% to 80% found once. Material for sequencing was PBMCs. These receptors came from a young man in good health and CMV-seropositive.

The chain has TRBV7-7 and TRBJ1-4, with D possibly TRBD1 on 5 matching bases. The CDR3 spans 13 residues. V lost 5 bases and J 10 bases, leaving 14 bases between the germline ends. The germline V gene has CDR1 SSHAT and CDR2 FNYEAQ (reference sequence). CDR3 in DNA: TGTGCCAGCAGCCCAAGTCAGGGCGCAAAACTGTTTTTT. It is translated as CASSPSQGAKLFF.

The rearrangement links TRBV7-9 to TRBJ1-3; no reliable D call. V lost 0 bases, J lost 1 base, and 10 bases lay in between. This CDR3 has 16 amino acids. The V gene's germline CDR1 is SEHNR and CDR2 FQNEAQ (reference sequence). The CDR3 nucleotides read TGTGCCAGCAGCTTAGCGCTAATCGGGTCTGGAAACACCATATATTTT. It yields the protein CASSLALIGSGNTIYF. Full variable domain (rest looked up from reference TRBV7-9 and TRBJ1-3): DTGVSQNPRHKITKRGQNVTFRCDPISEHNRLYWYRQTLGQGPEFLTYFQNEAQLEKSRLLSDRFSAERPKGSFSTLEIQRTEQGDSAMYLCASSLALIGSGNTIYFGEGSWLTVV.

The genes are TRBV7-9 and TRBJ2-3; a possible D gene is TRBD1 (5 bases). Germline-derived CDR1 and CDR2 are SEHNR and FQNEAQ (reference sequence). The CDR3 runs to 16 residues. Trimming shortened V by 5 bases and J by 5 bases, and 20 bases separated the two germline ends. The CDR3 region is CASSLGPGRREDTQYF. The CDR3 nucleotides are TGTGCCAGCAGCCTCGGGCCAGGGCGAAGAGAAGATACGCAGTATTTT.

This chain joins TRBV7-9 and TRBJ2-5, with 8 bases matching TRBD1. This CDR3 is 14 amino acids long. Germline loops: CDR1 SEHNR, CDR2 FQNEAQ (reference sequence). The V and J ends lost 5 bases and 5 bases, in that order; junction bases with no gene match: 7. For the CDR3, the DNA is TGTGCCAGCAGCCCCCCGGACAGGGTCGAGACCCAGTACTTC. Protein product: CASSPPDRVETQYF.

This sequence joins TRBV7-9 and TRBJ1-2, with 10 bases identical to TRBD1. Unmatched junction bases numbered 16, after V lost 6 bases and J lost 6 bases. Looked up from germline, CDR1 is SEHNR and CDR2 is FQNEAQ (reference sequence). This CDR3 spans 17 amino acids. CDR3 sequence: CASSYTGTGAYNNGYTF. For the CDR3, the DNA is TGTGCCAGCAGTTATACCGGGACAGGGGCGTACAATAATGGCTACACCTTC.

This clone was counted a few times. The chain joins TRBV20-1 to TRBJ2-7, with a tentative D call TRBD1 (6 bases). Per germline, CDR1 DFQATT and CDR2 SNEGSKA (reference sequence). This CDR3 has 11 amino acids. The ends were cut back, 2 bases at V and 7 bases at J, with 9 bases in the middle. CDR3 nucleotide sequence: TGCAGTGCTAGAAAAGACAGGGAGCAGTACGTC. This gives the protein CSARKDREQYV.

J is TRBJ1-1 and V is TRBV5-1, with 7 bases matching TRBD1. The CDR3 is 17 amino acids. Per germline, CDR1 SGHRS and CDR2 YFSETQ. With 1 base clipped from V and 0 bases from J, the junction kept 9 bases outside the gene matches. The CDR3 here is CASSLTRTGELNTEAFF. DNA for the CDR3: TGCGCCAGCAGCTTGACACGGACAGGAGAACTGAACACTGAAGCTTTCTTT.

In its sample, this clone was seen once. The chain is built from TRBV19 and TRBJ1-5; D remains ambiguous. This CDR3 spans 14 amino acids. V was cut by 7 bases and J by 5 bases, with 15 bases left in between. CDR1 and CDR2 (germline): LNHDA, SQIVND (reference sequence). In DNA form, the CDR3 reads TGTGCCAGTAAGTCTAGGACTCTTCATCAGCCCCAGCATTTT. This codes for CASKSRTLHQPQHF. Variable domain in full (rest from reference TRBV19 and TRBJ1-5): DGGITQSPKYLFRKEGQNVTLSCEQNLNHDAMYWYRQDPGQGLRLIYYSQIVNDFQKGDIAEGYSVSREKKESFPLTVTSAQKNPTAFYLCASKSRTLHQPQHFGDGTRLSIL.

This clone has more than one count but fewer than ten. The CDR3 here is CASSISITEKLFF. CDR3 in DNA: TGTGCCAGCAGTATTTCTATCACTGAAAAACTGTTTTTT. V and J are TRBV6-1 and TRBJ1-4; D not certain. Between the trimmed V and J ends, which lost 5 bases and 7 bases, there was a span of 11 bases. CDR3 length: 13 residues. Germline CDR1 reads MNHNS; CDR2 reads SASEGT.

As DNA, the CDR3 is TGTGCCAGCAGTAACGAACAGGGATCTGATGAAAAACTGTTTTTT. It yields the protein CASSNEQGSDEKLFF. The V gene is TRBV7-9, the J gene TRBJ1-4; a weak D match, TRBD1 (6 bases). This CDR3 has 15 residues. Germline assignment: CDR1 SEHNR and CDR2 FQNEAQ (reference sequence). Trimming cost V 6 bases and J 6 bases, with 17 bases left between them.

The CDR3 DNA sequence: TGTGCCAGTAGCCCTCATGGCGGGGGACAGGGGGCGCGTGAGACCCAGTACTTC. Translated, it gives CASSPHGGGQGARETQYF. This sequence joins TRBV19 and TRBJ2-5, with 12 bases matching TRBD1. V dropped 6 bases and J dropped 5; count of bases not matched to a gene: 16. CDR3 length equals 18 residues. CDR1 and CDR2 from the germline V gene are LNHDA and SQIVND (reference sequence).

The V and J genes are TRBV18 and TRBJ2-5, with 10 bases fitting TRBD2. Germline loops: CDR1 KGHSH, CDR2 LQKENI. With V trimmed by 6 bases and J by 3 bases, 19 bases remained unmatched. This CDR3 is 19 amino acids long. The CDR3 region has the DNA TGTGCCAGCTCCCCGGAACTAGCGGGGTTCCAATATGGGGAAGAGACCCAGTACTTC. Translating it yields CASSPELAGFQYGEETQYF.

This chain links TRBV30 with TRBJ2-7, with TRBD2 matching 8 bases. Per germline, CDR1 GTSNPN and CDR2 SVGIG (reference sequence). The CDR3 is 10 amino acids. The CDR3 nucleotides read TGTTGGAGCCTAGCGGGCGAGCAGTACTTC. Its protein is CWSLAGEQYF.

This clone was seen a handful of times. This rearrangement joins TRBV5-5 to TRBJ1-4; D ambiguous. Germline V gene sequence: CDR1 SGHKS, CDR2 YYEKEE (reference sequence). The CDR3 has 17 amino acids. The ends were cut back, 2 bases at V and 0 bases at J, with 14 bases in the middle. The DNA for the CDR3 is TGTGCCAGCAGCTTATGGCACACAGCCGCAACTAATGAAAAACTGTTTTTT. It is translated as CASSLWHTAATNEKLFF.